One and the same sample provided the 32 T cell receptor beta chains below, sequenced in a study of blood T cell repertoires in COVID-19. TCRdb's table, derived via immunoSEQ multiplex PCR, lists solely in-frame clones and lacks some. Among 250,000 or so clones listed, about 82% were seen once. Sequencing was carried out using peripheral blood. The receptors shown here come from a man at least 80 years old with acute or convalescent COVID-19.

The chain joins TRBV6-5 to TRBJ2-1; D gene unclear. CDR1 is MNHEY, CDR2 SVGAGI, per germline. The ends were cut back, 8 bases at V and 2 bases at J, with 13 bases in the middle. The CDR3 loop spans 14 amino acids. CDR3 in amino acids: CASGAIITYNEQFF. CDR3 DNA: TGTGCCAGCGGAGCGATAATAACCTACAATGAGCAGTTCTTC.

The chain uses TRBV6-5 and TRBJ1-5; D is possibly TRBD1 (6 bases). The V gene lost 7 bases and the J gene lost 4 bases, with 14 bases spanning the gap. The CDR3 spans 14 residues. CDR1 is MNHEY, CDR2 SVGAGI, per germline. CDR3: CASTGDTANQPQHF. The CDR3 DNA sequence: TGTGCCAGCACCGGGGACACGGCGAATCAGCCCCAGCATTTT.

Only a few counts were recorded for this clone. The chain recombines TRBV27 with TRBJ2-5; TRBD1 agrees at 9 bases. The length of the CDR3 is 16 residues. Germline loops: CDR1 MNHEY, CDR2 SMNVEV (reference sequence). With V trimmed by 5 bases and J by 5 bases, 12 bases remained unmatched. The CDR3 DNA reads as TGTGCCAGCAGTCCCCTCTGGACAGGGGTCTCCGAGACCCAGTACTTC. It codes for CASSPLWTGVSETQYF.

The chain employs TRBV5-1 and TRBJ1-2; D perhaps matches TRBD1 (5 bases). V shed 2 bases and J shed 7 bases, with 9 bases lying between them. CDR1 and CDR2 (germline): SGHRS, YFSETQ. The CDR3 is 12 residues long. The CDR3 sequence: CASSFQGSGYTF. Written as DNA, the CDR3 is TGCGCCAGCAGCTTCCAGGGCTCTGGCTACACCTTC.

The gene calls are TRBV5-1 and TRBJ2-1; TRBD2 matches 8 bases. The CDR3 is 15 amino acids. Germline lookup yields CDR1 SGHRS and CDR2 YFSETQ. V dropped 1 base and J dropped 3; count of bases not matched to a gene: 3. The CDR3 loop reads CASSLLSGGYNEQFF. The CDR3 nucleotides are TGCGCCAGCAGCTTGTTGAGCGGGGGCTACAATGAGCAGTTCTTC.

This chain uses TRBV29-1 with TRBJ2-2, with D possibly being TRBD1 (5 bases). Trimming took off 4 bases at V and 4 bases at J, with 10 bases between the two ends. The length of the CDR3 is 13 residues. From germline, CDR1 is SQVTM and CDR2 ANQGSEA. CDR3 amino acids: CSVGAGITGELFF. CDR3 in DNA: TGCAGCGTTGGGGCAGGGATCACCGGGGAGCTGTTTTTT.

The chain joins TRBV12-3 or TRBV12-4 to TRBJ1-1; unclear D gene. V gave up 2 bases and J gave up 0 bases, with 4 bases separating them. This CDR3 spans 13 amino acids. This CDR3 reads CASSLSVNTEAFF. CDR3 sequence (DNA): TGTGCCAGCAGTTTATCTGTGAACACTGAAGCTTTCTTT.

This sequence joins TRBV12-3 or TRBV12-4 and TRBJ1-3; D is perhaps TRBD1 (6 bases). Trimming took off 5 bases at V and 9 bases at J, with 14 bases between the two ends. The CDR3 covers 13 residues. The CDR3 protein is CASSTDSFGTIYF. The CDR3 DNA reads TGTGCCAGCAGTACGGACAGCTTTGGCACCATATATTTT.

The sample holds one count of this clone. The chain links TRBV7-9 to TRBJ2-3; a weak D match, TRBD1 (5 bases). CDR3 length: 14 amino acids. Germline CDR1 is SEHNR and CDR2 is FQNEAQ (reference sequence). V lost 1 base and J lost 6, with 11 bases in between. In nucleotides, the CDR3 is TGTGCCAGCAGCTTAGAATCAGGGATGGATACGCAGTATTTT. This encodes CASSLESGMDTQYF.

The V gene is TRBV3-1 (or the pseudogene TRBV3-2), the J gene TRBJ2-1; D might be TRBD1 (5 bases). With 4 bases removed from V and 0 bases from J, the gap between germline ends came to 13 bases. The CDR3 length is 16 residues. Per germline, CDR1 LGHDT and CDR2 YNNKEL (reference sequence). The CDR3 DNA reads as TGTGCCAGCAGCCGCATGAAGGGGTCCTCCTACAATGAGCAGTTCTTC. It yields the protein CASSRMKGSSYNEQFF.

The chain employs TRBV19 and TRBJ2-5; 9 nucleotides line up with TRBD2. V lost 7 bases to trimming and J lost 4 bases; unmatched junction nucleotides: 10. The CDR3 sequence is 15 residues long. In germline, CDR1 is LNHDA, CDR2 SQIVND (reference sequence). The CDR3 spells CASTKGLAVGETQYF. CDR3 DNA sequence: TGTGCCAGTACCAAGGGACTAGCAGTCGGAGAGACCCAGTACTTC.

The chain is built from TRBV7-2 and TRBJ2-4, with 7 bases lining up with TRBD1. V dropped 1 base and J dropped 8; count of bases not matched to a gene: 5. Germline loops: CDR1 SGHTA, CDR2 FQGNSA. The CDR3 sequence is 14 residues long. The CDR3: CASSLGGQRHIQYF. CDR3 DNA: TGTGCCAGCAGCTTAGGGGGACAGAGGCACATTCAGTACTTC. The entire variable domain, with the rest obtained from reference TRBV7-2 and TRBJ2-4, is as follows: GAGVSQSPSNKVTEKGKDVELRCDPISGHTALYWYRQSLGQGLEFLIYFQGNSAPDKSGLPSDRFSAERTGGSVSTLTIQRTQQEDSAVYLCASSLGGQRHIQYFGAGTRLSVL.

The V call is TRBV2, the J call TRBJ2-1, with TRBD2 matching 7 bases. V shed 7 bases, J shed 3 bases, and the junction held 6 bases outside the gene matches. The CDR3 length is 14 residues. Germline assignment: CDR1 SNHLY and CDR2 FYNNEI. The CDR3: CASTGRSLYNEQFF. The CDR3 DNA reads TGTGCCAGCACCGGGAGGAGTCTCTACAATGAGCAGTTCTTC.

CDR3 coding DNA: TGTGCCACCAGAGGGACTAGCGGGGGGGACTACAATGAGCAGTTCTTC. Its protein product is CATRGTSGGDYNEQFF. The chain combines TRBV24-1 with TRBJ2-1, with TRBD2 matching over 16 bases. Germline loops: CDR1 KGHDR, CDR2 SFDVKD. V lost 7 bases to trimming and J lost 3 bases; unmatched junction nucleotides: 2. The CDR3 sequence is 16 residues long.

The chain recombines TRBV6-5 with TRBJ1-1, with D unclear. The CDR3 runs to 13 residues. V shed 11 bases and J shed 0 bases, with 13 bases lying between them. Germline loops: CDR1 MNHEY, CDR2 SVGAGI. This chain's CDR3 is CAAADSLNTEAFF. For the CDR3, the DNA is TGTGCCGCAGCAGATAGCTTGAACACTGAAGCTTTCTTT.

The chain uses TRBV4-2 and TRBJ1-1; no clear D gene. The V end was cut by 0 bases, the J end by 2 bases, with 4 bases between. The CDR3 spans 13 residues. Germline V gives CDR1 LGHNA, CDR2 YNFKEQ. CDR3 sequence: CASSQDVNTEAFF. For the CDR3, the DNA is TGTGCCAGCAGCCAAGATGTAAACACTGAAGCTTTCTTT.

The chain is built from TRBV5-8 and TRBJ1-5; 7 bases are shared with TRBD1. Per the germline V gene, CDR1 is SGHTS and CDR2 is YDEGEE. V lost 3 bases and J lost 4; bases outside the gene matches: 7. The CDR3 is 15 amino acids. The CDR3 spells CASSSGQVENQPQHF. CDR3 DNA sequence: TGTGCCAGCAGCTCAGGACAGGTGGAGAATCAGCCCCAGCATTTT.

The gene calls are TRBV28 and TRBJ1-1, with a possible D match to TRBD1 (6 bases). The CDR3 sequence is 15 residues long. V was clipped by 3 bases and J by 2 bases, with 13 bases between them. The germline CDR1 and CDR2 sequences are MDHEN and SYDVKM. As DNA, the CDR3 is TGTGCCAGCAGTTTGGGGACAAGAGGCAACACTGAAGCTTTCTTT. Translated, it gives CASSLGTRGNTEAFF.

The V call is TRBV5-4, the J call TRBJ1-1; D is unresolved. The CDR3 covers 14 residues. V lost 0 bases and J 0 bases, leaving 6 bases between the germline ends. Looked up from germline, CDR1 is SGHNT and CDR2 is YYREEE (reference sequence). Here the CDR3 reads CASSLGSLNTEAFF. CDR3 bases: TGTGCCAGCAGCTTGGGGAGTTTGAACACTGAAGCTTTCTTT. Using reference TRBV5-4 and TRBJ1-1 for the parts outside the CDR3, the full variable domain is ETGVTQSPTHLIKTRGQQVTLRCSSQSGHNTVSWYQQALGQGPQFIFQYYREEENGRGNFPPRFSGLQFPNYSSELNVNALELDDSALYLCASSLGSLNTEAFFGQGTRLTVV.

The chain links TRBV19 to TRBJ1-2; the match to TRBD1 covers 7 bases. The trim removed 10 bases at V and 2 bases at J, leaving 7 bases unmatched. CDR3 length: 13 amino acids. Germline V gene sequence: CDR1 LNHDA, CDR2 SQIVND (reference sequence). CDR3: CATADRVNYGYTF. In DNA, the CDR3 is TGTGCCACCGCCGACAGGGTGAACTATGGCTACACCTTC.

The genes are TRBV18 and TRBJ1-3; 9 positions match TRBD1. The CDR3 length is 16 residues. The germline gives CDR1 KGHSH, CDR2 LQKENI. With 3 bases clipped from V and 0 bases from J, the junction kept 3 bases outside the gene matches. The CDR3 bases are TGTGCCAGCTCACCCTCGACAGGGGGCTCTGGAAACACCATATATTTT. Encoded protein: CASSPSTGGSGNTIYF.

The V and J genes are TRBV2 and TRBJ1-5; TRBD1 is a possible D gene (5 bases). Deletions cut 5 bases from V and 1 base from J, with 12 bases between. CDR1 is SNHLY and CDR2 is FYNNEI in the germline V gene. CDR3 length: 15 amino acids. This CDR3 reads CASSPREFSNQPQHF. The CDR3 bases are TGTGCCAGCAGTCCCAGGGAATTCAGCAATCAGCCCCAGCATTTT.

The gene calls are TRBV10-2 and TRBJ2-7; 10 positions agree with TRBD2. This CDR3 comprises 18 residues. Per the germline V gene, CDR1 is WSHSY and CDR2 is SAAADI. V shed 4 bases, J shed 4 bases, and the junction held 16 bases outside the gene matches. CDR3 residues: CASSVSVKSGTSVYEQYF. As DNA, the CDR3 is TGCGCCAGCAGTGTTTCGGTGAAGAGCGGGACTAGCGTTTACGAGCAGTACTTC.

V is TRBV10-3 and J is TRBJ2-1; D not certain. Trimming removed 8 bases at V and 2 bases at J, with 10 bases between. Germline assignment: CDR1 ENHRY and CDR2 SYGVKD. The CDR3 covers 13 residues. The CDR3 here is CAIPQLTYNEQFF. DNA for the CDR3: TGTGCCATCCCACAGTTAACCTACAATGAGCAGTTCTTC.

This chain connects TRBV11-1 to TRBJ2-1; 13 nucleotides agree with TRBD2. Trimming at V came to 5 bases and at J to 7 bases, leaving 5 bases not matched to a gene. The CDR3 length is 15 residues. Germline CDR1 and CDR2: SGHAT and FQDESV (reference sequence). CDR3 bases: TGTGCCAGCAGCCCACTAGCGGGGGGGCGAAATGAGCAGTTCTTC. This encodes CASSPLAGGRNEQFF.

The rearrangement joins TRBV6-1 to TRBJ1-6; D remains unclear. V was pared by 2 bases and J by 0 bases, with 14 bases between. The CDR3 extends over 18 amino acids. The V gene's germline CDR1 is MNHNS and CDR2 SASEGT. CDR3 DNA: TGTGCCAGCAGTGAAATGGCGCAGGCGAGCTCCTATAATTCACCCCTCCACTTT. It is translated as CASSEMAQASSYNSPLHF.

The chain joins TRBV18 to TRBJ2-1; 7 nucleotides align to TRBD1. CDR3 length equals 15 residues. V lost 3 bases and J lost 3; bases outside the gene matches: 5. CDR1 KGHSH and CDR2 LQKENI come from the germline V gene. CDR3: CASSPYRDSYNEQFF. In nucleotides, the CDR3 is TGTGCCAGCTCACCCTACCGGGACAGCTACAATGAGCAGTTCTTC.

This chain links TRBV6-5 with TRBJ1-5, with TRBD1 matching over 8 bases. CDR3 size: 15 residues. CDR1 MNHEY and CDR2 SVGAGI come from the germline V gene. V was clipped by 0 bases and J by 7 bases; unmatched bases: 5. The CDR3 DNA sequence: TGTGCCAGCAGTTACTCAAGGACAGGGACCCAGCCCCAGCATTTT. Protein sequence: CASSYSRTGTQPQHF.

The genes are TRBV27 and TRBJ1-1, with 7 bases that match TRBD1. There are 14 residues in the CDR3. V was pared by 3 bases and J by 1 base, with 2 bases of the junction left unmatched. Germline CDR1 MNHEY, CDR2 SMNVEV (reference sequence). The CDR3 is CASSFHRGNTEAFF. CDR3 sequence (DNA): TGTGCCAGCAGTTTTCACAGGGGGAACACTGAAGCTTTCTTT.

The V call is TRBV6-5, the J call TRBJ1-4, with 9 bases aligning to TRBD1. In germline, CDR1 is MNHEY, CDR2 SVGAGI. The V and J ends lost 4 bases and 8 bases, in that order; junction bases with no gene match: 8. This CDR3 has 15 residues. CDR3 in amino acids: CASSSDRGWEEKLFF. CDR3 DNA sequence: TGTGCCAGCAGTTCGGACAGGGGTTGGGAGGAAAAACTGTTTTTT.

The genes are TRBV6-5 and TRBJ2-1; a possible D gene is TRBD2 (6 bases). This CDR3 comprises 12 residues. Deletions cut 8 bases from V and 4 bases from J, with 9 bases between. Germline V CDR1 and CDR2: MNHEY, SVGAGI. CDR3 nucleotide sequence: TGTGCCAGCGCGGGGCCTTACAATGAGCAGTTCTTC. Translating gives CASAGPYNEQFF.

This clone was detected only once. CDR3 sequence: CASSATGARGYGYTF. DNA of the CDR3: TGCGCCAGCAGCGCGACAGGGGCTAGGGGCTATGGCTACACCTTC. The chain employs TRBV5-1 and TRBJ1-2, with TRBD1 identical over 8 bases. Germline V CDR1 and CDR2: SGHRS, YFSETQ. The CDR3 is 15 residues long. V lost 4 bases, J lost 4 bases, and 9 bases stayed unmatched.